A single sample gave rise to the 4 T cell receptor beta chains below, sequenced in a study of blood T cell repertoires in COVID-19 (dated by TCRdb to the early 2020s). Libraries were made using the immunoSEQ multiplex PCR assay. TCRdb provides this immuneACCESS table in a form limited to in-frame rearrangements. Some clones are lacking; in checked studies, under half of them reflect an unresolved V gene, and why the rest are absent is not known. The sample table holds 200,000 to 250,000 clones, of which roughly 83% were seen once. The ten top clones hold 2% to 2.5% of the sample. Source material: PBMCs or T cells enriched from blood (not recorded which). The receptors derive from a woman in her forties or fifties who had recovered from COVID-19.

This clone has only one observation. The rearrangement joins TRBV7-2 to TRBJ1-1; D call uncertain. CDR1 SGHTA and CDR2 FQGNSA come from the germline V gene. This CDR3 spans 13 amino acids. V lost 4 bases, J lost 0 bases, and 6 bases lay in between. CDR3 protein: CASSYSMNTEAFF. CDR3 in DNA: TGTGCCAGCAGCTACAGCATGAACACTGAAGCTTTCTTT.

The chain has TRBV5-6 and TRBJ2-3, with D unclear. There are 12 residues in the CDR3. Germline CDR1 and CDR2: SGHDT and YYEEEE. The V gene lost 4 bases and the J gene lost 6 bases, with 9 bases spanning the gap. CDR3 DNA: TGTGCCAGCAGCCCCCCCATCGATACGCAGTATTTT. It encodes CASSPPIDTQYF.

DNA for the CDR3: TGTGCCAGCAGCCCCGACCGAAGCAGGGTGGCAGATACGCAGTATTTT. Translated: CASSPDRSRVADTQYF. The chain couples TRBV7-9 to TRBJ2-3; D might be TRBD1 (5 bases). From germline, CDR1 is SEHNR and CDR2 FQNEAQ (reference sequence). Trimming cost V 5 bases and J 4 bases, with 19 bases left between them. This CDR3 contains 16 residues.

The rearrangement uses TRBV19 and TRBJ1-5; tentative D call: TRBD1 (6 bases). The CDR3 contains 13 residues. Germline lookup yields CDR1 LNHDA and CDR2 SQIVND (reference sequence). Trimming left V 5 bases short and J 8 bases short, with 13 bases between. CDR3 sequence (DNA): TGTGCCAGTAGTTTACAGGGTAGCAAGCCCCAGCATTTT. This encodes CASSLQGSKPQHF.